This T cell receptor beta chain was found in a study of low-dose radiotherapy and immunotherapy resistance in tumors. There are many counts of this clonotype. Alpha and beta chains were covered, as first-strand cDNA relied on TRAV- and TRBV-specific primers. The PCR that amplified TCRs ran for about 20 cycles, relying on a constant-region primer and a V-primer adapter. TCRdb analysed the reads with MiXCR anew, one entry per CDR3 protein. In the table there are over 65,000 distinct CDR3 sequences, roughly 19% of which are singletons. Noted time point: before trial treatment. The sequencing here drew on PBMCs, taken before treatment. This receptor was taken from a male donor with prostate cancer.

The DNA of the CDR3 is TGCGCCAGCAGTGATCAAGGGTCAGGGAATTCACCCCTCCACTTT. Translated, it gives CASSDQGSGNSPLHF. This chain links TRBV10-2 with TRBJ1-6; tentative D call: TRBD1 (5 bases). Germline-derived CDR1 and CDR2 are WSHSY and SAAADI. The CDR3 extends over 15 amino acids. Trimming cost V 3 bases and J 7 bases, with 13 bases left between them.